The subject of this entry is one TCR beta chain. Antigen unknown. This specimen belongs to a study of blood T cells in healthy people across ages. The wider study: Roughly one uniquely barcoded beta molecule per two T cells was captured.

This CDR3 comprises 14 residues. A second PCR, run for about 7 to 11 cycles, used a sample-barcoded 5' primer plus a J-beta primer mix. TCRdb called the 5' RACE reads again in MiXCR, with one record for every CDR3 protein. The data hold over 1,200,000 distinct CDR3 sequences, with around 59% observed a single time. Overall study results and limits: Investigators treated diversity estimates from one million T cells as underestimates.

The material sequenced was blood. V is TRBV12-3 or TRBV12-4 and J is TRBJ2-7; TRBD2 agrees at 7 bases. The J call may be incorrect, as the DNA end agrees better with TRBJ2-5. The clonotype comes from a young man in good health. Written as DNA, the CDR3 is TGTGCCAGCAGTTTTGCGGGGGAGGGAGAGACCCAGTACTTC. Encoded protein: CASSFAGEGETQYF.